A selection of T cell receptor beta chains follows, all from one sample in a study of identical twins. TCRdb re-called the 5' RACE reads with MiXCR, one entry per CDR3 protein. The data show 550,000 to 700,000 distinct CDR3 sequences, over 20% seen once. The data were also submitted as part of a second study, on T cells expressing NK-cell markers.

The sequencing sample was made of PBMCs. The receptors come from a woman under 30 in good health. The CDR3 runs from the conserved cysteine through the conserved F or W. Each record gives: CDR3 DNA, CDR3 protein, D gene, V gene, clone size, J gene. A D gene is named only where the DNA matches it firmly. Rows give clone size only sometimes, using once, few, many, or a class for an expanded clone.

CDR3 DNA: TGTGCCACCAGCAGACCGGGACTTACGTTCAATGAGCAGTTCTTC
CDR3 protein: CATSRPGLTFNEQFF
D gene: -
V gene: TRBV15
clone size: few
J gene: TRBJ2-1

CDR3 DNA: TGTGCCAGCAGAGCGGGAGGCCCTGGGTCCTACGAGCAGTACTTC
CDR3 protein: CASRAGGPGSYEQYF
D gene: TRBD2
V gene: TRBV6-2/TRBV6-3
clone size: -
J gene: TRBJ2-7

CDR3 DNA: TGTGCCAGCAGTTACTTCGCGGAATTCTCCTACAATGAGCAGTTCTTC
CDR3 protein: CASSYFAEFSYNEQFF
D gene: -
V gene: TRBV6-5
clone size: -
J gene: TRBJ2-1

CDR3 DNA: TGTGCCAGCAGTTTTCGGAGCTATCTAGCGGGAGTGCGTGACGAGCAGTACTTC
CDR3 protein: CASSFRSYLAGVRDEQYF
D gene: TRBD2
V gene: TRBV6-5
clone size: -
J gene: TRBJ2-7

CDR3 DNA: TGTGCCAGCAGTTTATCCCGTTACTACGAGCAGTACTTC
CDR3 protein: CASSLSRYYEQYF
D gene: -
V gene: TRBV27
clone size: many
J gene: TRBJ2-7

CDR3 DNA: TGTGCCAGCAGTGCCAGACTAGCGTACACGCACAATGAGCAGTTCTTC
CDR3 protein: CASSARLAYTHNEQFF
D gene: TRBD2
V gene: TRBV6-1
clone size: few
J gene: TRBJ2-1

CDR3 DNA: TGTGCCAGCAGCTGGGACCAATACGAGCAGTACTTC
CDR3 protein: CASSWDQYEQYF
D gene: -
V gene: TRBV5-6
clone size: -
J gene: TRBJ2-7

CDR3 DNA: TGTGCCAGCAGCAGATCCGGGACTACCTACAATGAGCAGTTCTTC
CDR3 protein: CASSRSGTTYNEQFF
D gene: TRBD2
V gene: TRBV12-3/TRBV12-4
clone size: -
J gene: TRBJ2-1

CDR3 DNA: TGTGCCAGCAGTGGGGACTTGGGCTATGGCTACACCTTC
CDR3 protein: CASSGDLGYGYTF
D gene: -
V gene: TRBV25-1
clone size: -
J gene: TRBJ1-2

CDR3 DNA: TGTGCCATCAGTGAGTCGCAGGGTGGGGAGCAGTACTTC
CDR3 protein: CAISESQGGEQYF
D gene: -
V gene: TRBV10-3
clone size: -
J gene: TRBJ2-7

CDR3 DNA: TGTGCCACCAGTGATGGCGGGGAGCAGTACTTC
CDR3 protein: CATSDGGEQYF
D gene: -
V gene: TRBV24-1
clone size: -
J gene: TRBJ2-7

CDR3 DNA: TGTGCCATCATGACCGCCGGGACAGGGGGCGAGCAGTACTTC
CDR3 protein: CAIMTAGTGGEQYF
D gene: TRBD1
V gene: TRBV10-3
clone size: few
J gene: TRBJ2-7

CDR3 DNA: TGCAGTGCTAGAGATGGTGGGCAAATTAACACCGGGGAGCTGTTTTTT
CDR3 protein: CSARDGGQINTGELFF
D gene: -
V gene: TRBV20-1
clone size: -
J gene: TRBJ2-2

CDR3 DNA: TGCAGCGTAGAGATGACAGGTCCCACCCAGTACTTC
CDR3 protein: CSVEMTGPTQYF
D gene: -
V gene: TRBV29-1
clone size: -
J gene: TRBJ2-5

CDR3 DNA: TGTGCCAGCAGCCCCCAGACCCTCTACAATGAGCAGTTCTTC
CDR3 protein: CASSPQTLYNEQFF
D gene: -
V gene: TRBV9
clone size: -
J gene: TRBJ2-1

CDR3 DNA: TGTGCCAGCAGGAACCAAGAGACCCAGTACTTC
CDR3 protein: CASRNQETQYF
D gene: -
V gene: TRBV6-5
clone size: many
J gene: TRBJ2-5

CDR3 DNA: TGTGCCAGCACCCGGACTAGTCGGAATGAGCAGTTCTTC
CDR3 protein: CASTRTSRNEQFF
D gene: TRBD2
V gene: TRBV12-3/TRBV12-4
clone size: few
J gene: TRBJ2-1

CDR3 DNA: TGCAGTGCTGCCCCGGGGCGGAATAATTCACCCCTCCACTTT
CDR3 protein: CSAAPGRNNSPLHF
D gene: -
V gene: TRBV20-1
clone size: few
J gene: TRBJ1-6

CDR3 DNA: TGCAGCGTTGGCACAGGGGATGGAGATACGCAGTATTTT
CDR3 protein: CSVGTGDGDTQYF
D gene: TRBD1
V gene: TRBV29-1
clone size: few
J gene: TRBJ2-3

CDR3 DNA: TGCAGCGTTGATGTTCGCGGGGTCTCCTACGAGCAGTACTTC
CDR3 protein: CSVDVRGVSYEQYF
D gene: -
V gene: TRBV29-1
clone size: few
J gene: TRBJ2-7

CDR3 DNA: TGTGCCAGCAGTTATGGGACAGGTACGGAGCCCCAGCATTTT
CDR3 protein: CASSYGTGTEPQHF
D gene: TRBD1
V gene: TRBV7-9
clone size: -
J gene: TRBJ1-5

CDR3 DNA: TGTGCCAGCAGCCAAGATACAGGGGGTCTGGGCCGAGAGACCCAGTACTTC
CDR3 protein: CASSQDTGGLGRETQYF
D gene: TRBD1
V gene: TRBV4-2
clone size: many
J gene: TRBJ2-5

CDR3 DNA: TGCAGTGCTATACAGGGGTTTACGGATGGCTACACCTTC
CDR3 protein: CSAIQGFTDGYTF
D gene: TRBD1
V gene: TRBV20-1
clone size: many
J gene: TRBJ1-2

CDR3 DNA: TGCAGTGCTAGGGGTGGGGTTGGGTCCGAGCAGTTCTTC
CDR3 protein: CSARGGVGSEQFF
D gene: -
V gene: TRBV20-1
clone size: -
J gene: TRBJ2-1

CDR3 DNA: TGCAGTGCTAGGAATGCTAGCGGGGGAACAGATACGCAGTATTTT
CDR3 protein: CSARNASGGTDTQYF
D gene: TRBD2
V gene: TRBV20-1
clone size: few
J gene: TRBJ2-3

CDR3 DNA: TGTGCCAGCAGCGTATCAGGGCCCTACGAGCAGTACTTC
CDR3 protein: CASSVSGPYEQYF
D gene: -
V gene: TRBV7-2
clone size: -
J gene: TRBJ2-7

CDR3 DNA: TGTGCCAGCAGTTCGAACGCGCGGGGGACCACAGATACGCAGTATTTT
CDR3 protein: CASSSNARGTTDTQYF
D gene: TRBD2
V gene: TRBV6-4
clone size: -
J gene: TRBJ2-3

CDR3 DNA: TGTGCCATCAAGCGGGGGATTTGGCAAGAGACCCAGTACTTC
CDR3 protein: CAIKRGIWQETQYF
D gene: TRBD2
V gene: TRBV10-3
clone size: many
J gene: TRBJ2-5

CDR3 DNA: TGTGCCAGCAGCTTAAGAGGCAGGACTGAAAAACTGTTTTTT
CDR3 protein: CASSLRGRTEKLFF
D gene: -
V gene: TRBV7-6
clone size: few
J gene: TRBJ1-4

CDR3 DNA: TGTGCCAGCACGCCCGGGGTTGGCGACGAGCAGTACTTC
CDR3 protein: CASTPGVGDEQYF
D gene: -
V gene: TRBV6-6
clone size: few
J gene: TRBJ2-7

CDR3 DNA: TGTGCCAGCGGCCCTAGCGCAAACTACGAGCAGTACTTC
CDR3 protein: CASGPSANYEQYF
D gene: -
V gene: TRBV27
clone size: -
J gene: TRBJ2-7

CDR3 DNA: TGTGCCAGCAGCTTGGTGGGGGGGGAGTTCTTC
CDR3 protein: CASSLVGGEFF
D gene: TRBD2
V gene: TRBV5-6
clone size: -
J gene: TRBJ2-1

CDR3 DNA: TGTGCCAGCAGTGATAGAGGCAGCAAAAACATTCAGTACTTC
CDR3 protein: CASSDRGSKNIQYF
D gene: -
V gene: TRBV25-1
clone size: few
J gene: TRBJ2-4

CDR3 DNA: TGCAGTGCTAGGGAGGGAGCGGCAGATACGCAGTATTTT
CDR3 protein: CSAREGAADTQYF
D gene: -
V gene: TRBV20-1
clone size: few
J gene: TRBJ2-3

CDR3 DNA: TGTGCCAGCACCCCAACGTATCGAGGGACCGGGGAGCTGTTTTTT
CDR3 protein: CASTPTYRGTGELFF
D gene: -
V gene: TRBV6-2/TRBV6-3
clone size: many
J gene: TRBJ2-2

CDR3 DNA: TGCAGTGCTCATCGGGGACAAGTAAACACTGAAGCTTTCTTT
CDR3 protein: CSAHRGQVNTEAFF
D gene: -
V gene: TRBV20-1
clone size: few
J gene: TRBJ1-1

CDR3 DNA: TGTGCCAGCAGACCGGGACAGGGGTTCACCGGGGAGCTGTTTTTT
CDR3 protein: CASRPGQGFTGELFF
D gene: TRBD1
V gene: TRBV6-1
clone size: -
J gene: TRBJ2-2

CDR3 DNA: TGTGCCAGCTTTTCTCTGGGGGGCTTTCGGCAGTTCTTC
CDR3 protein: CASFSLGGFRQFF
D gene: -
V gene: TRBV11-1
clone size: -
J gene: TRBJ2-1

CDR3 DNA: TGTGCCAGCAGCTACTTGAGATGGAACTACGAGCAGTACTTC
CDR3 protein: CASSYLRWNYEQYF
D gene: -
V gene: TRBV7-2
clone size: -
J gene: TRBJ2-7

CDR3 DNA: TGCAGTGCTAGAGATAATCGGCATTTGGGGGGCTACACCTTC
CDR3 protein: CSARDNRHLGGYTF
D gene: -
V gene: TRBV20-1
clone size: -
J gene: TRBJ1-2

CDR3 DNA: TGTGCCAGCAGCGTGGAGGGACTTCCTACGGGGGAGCAGTACTTC
CDR3 protein: CASSVEGLPTGEQYF
D gene: -
V gene: TRBV9
clone size: few
J gene: TRBJ2-7

CDR3 DNA: TGTGCCACCACCCTACAGAGCTCTCAAGAGACCCAGTACTTC
CDR3 protein: CATTLQSSQETQYF
D gene: -
V gene: TRBV13
clone size: -
J gene: TRBJ2-5

CDR3 DNA: TGTGCCAGCAGCCGGGGACAGGGGTTCACCGGGGAGCTGTTTTTT
CDR3 protein: CASSRGQGFTGELFF
D gene: TRBD1
V gene: TRBV6-1
clone size: -
J gene: TRBJ2-2

CDR3 DNA: TGTGCCATCAGTGAGGGGATCCCGAACACTGAAGCTTTCTTT
CDR3 protein: CAISEGIPNTEAFF
D gene: -
V gene: TRBV10-3
clone size: many
J gene: TRBJ1-1

CDR3 DNA: TGTGCCAGCAGCTCCGACTTCGGCGAGCAGTTCTTC
CDR3 protein: CASSSDFGEQFF
D gene: -
V gene: TRBV7-2
clone size: -
J gene: TRBJ2-1

CDR3 DNA: TGCAGTGCTCTAGGGCTCTTGGGCCTAGCTAGCGGGAGTAAATCCTACGAGCAGTACTTC
CDR3 protein: CSALGLLGLASGSKSYEQYF
D gene: TRBD2
V gene: TRBV20-1
clone size: few
J gene: TRBJ2-7

CDR3 DNA: TGTGCCAGCAGACTGTCTAGCGGGAGTAGAGAGCAGTACTTC
CDR3 protein: CASRLSSGSREQYF
D gene: TRBD2
V gene: TRBV7-2
clone size: few
J gene: TRBJ2-7